This TCR beta chain was recorded in a study of shared clonotypes between healthy human individuals. The CDR3 totals 14 residues. V lost 5 bases, J lost 5 bases, and 15 bases lay in between. From germline, CDR1 is SGHDN and CDR2 FVKESK. Per the study methods: Junction-only sequences without quality scores came from ImmunoSEQ, so filtering differed. The method was immunoSEQ multiplex PCR; TCRdb's version includes in-frame clones alone and lacks a portion of them. The V and J calls and clone size come from that table; D and trimming were worked out from the DNA. The data show 1,400,000 or so clones, with approximately 98.5% seen just once and 0.3% to 0.45% held by the top ten.

The sequenced material came from naive CD4+ T cells sorted from blood. The sample's subset: CD45RA+ positively selected. The V call is TRBV14, the J call TRBJ2-5; D is possibly TRBD2 (5 bases). The source of this sequence is a man aged 25-40 years in good health. CDR3 sequence (DNA): TGTGCCAGCAGCGCCCGGGGTGGGTTCGAGACCCAGTACTTC. This translates into CASSARGGFETQYF. Drawing the rest from reference TRBV14 and TRBJ2-5, the complete variable domain is EAGVTQFPSHSVIEKGQTVTLRCDPISGHDNLYWYRRVMGKEIKFLLHFVKESKQDESGMPNNRFLAERTGGTYSTLKVQPAELEDSGVYFCASSARGGFETQYFGPGTRLLVL.